This T cell receptor (beta chain) was identified in a study of cytomegalovirus exposure and HLA in healthy donors (dated by TCRdb to between 2016 and 2019). About the investigation overall: An earlier analysis of 587 of the donors reported roughly 270 Gb of sequence data and around 120 million unique TCR beta sequences from about 180 million T cells. An early release covering some 640 HLA-typed donors comprised approximately 300 gigabases of sequencing data and 85 million to 100 million unique TCR sequences. Because of strong linkage in the cohort, 4 to 6 DR-DQ haplotypes were treated as single units for association and clustering. To decide whether each TCR beta V gene segment behaved as functional or pseudogenic, an earlier analysis of approximately 600 of the donors relied on high-throughput TCR beta sequencing. Among the roughly 400 genotyped donors, approximately 81% belonged to the genetic ancestry cluster associated with self-reported Caucasian donors. Rather than using new phenotypic data, the later analysis identified candidate immune exposures from TCR beta sequences and from how often those sequences occurred across donors. The study aimed to test whether signatures of past pathogen exposure could be identified by cataloging public T cell receptors. The number of donors typed differed by locus, with roughly 620-640 for A, B, C, DRB1 and DQB1, approximately 500 for DQA1, 600 to 610 for DPA1, and about 450 for DPB1. Alongside the repertoire data, information on donor age, sex, ethnicity and CMV serostatus was compiled. Genome-wide SNP genotypes for about 65% of the 666 donors were used in a later genetic analysis, which treated that subset as a discovery cohort. On average, roughly 250,000 unique TCR beta nucleotide sequences were sequenced per donor among a few hundred genotyped donors of the cohort, with 15% to 20% of those sequences being non-productive. A later analysis re-analyzed previously published TCR beta repertoires from 660 or so donors and added high-resolution HLA genotyping to study TCR occurrence patterns. Using immunosequencing, the study profiled T cell repertoires from 550 to 750 subjects and related those repertoires to cytomegalovirus serostatus. High-throughput TCR immunosequencing, statistical association of individual TCRs with disease status, and machine learning were combined to predict cytomegalovirus infection status. Besides the first cohort of under 700 subjects, a separate validation cohort made up of over 95 different subjects was used. Every repertoire in the discovery cohort had been generated on one and the same sequencing platform. HLA typing covered class I and class II loci at four-digit resolution. Overall results and qualifications from the work: A later analysis found that most CMV-associated TCR beta chains appeared HLA-restricted, with HLA associations seemingly driven largely by CMV exposure. Correlated functional status among segregating V segments might be attributable to linkage disequilibrium, but an unknown experimental factor could not be ruled out. A later analysis found that TCR association rates varied across HLA loci, with DRB1 alleles showing the most associated TCRs and HLA-C alleles the fewest. Some 16 rarely observed V segments, including chromosome 9 orphons, were excluded from the earlier analysis of a few hundred of the donors because counts were too low. According to the authors, the approach could potentially be generalized to other disease states and immunological phenotypes. Strong co-occurrence of HLA alleles, especially DR and DQ, made assigning TCR associations to individual alleles difficult. In a later analysis, 16,951 TCR beta sequences were associated with specific HLA alleles at a false discovery rate of 0.05. Because HLA typing was missing for some donors at each locus, association tests included only the typed subset. A further reported finding was that TCR beta sequences accurately predicted the HLA-A and HLA-B alleles for most subjects in the first cohort. Cytomegalovirus status was reported to be diagnosed by the classifier with high specificity and sensitivity in both the original and validation cohorts. An association between a missense DCLRE1C variant and V-gene and J-gene trimming of TCR beta chains was found in a later genetic analysis and replicated in an independent cohort. The cohort was sequenced for TCR beta chains only, and without alpha or paired-chain data the features that could be detected were limited. The study listed approximately 150 TCR beta chains as associated with cytomegalovirus. According to a later analysis, parvovirus B19, influenza, CMV and Epstein-Barr virus appeared linked to several top co-occurrence clusters. The presence/absence analyses assumed that sequencing depth was roughly uniform across donors, and that assumption may not be true. Because the 87-base-pair reads could not distinguish some IMGT-functional V segments, including TRBV6-2 and TRBV6-3, those segments were excluded. Most TCR sequences were observed very rarely across donors, whereas some public TCRs were present in many individuals. A few of the identified cytomegalovirus-associated TCR beta chains were confirmed in vitro to be specific for cytomegalovirus antigens. A later genetic analysis reported fewer N-insertions in productive TCRs among donors in an Asian-associated ancestry cluster than the roughly 650-donor mean. A later analysis found that HLA-associated TCR beta chains were more clonally expanded and had lower generation probabilities than equally common non-associated chains. In an earlier analysis of under 600 of the donors, most TCR beta V segments were observed in productive rearrangements about 87% or about 30% of the time, broadly matching IMGT annotations. The only immune exposure information available for the cohort was CMV serostatus. The sequencing pipeline was judged likely to have produced a cluster of highly shared sequence variants as a technical artifact.

In total, 600 or so healthy bone marrow donors made up the cohort. At the time of sampling, all cohort members were nominally healthy, though unrecorded immune exposures were likely present. The donor was CMV seronegative and was included in the group of over 300 seronegative cohort members. Each donor provided a peripheral blood sample, and peripheral blood mononuclear cells were used for TCR beta sequencing. The Qiagen DNeasy Blood Extraction Kit was used to extract genomic DNA from the blood cell samples. Looking up the germline V gene yields CDR1 MDHEN and CDR2 SYDVKM. V loses 7 bases of germline sequence and J loses 4 bases, and the interval between the two ends is 17 bases. Measured from the cysteine to the phenylalanine, the CDR3 is 15 residues long. The read is trimmed to its CDR3 DNA, 45 bases read in frame from base 1. This clone has only one observation. Its cognate antigen has yet to be identified. Per-base qualities were not stored, and no clone one base away is much larger.

Library construction relied on the immunoSEQ multiplex PCR assay. The multiplex PCR relied on a mix of 60 forward primers for TCR Vbeta segments and 13 reverse primers for TCR Jbeta segments. A multiplex PCR assay on genomic DNA amplified the CDR3 region of rearranged TCR beta genes. Amplified TCR beta libraries were sequenced as 87-base-pair reads on the Illumina HiSeq System. The original methods were these. A later analysis tallied tens of millions of unique TCR beta chains across the approximately 670 repertoires, and around 12 million of those chains were shared by two or more donors. Raw reads were error-corrected and collapsed into unique sequences with a nearest-neighbor algorithm that merged closely related sequences to remove PCR and sequencing errors. To assign V, D and J gene segments, CDR3 sequences were aligned to IMGT reference sequences. For a sequence to be retained, a match of at least six nucleotides to both a V gene segment and a J gene segment was required. Rearrangements were called productive when the CDR3 lacked stop codons and stayed in frame with V and J; all others were non-productive. Following IMGT convention, CDR3 was defined as the stretch from the second conserved V-encoded cysteine up to the conserved J-encoded phenylalanine. The earlier analysis of about 500 of the donors excluded sequences that lacked an unambiguous match to a single V gene segment. In an earlier analysis of several hundred of the donors, V segments were called functional above 56.7% productive rearrangements and were called segregating when the between-donor standard deviation exceeded 5%. To diagnose cytomegalovirus status from the catalog of TCR beta chain sequences, a statistical classification framework was built. In a later analysis, V and J genes were assigned by comparing TCR nucleotide sequences against IMGT/GENE-DB human TR gene sequences. The TCRdist pipeline was used in a later analysis to assign CDR3 sequences and most-parsimonious VDJ recombination scenarios. A later analysis defined each TCR beta chain by its CDR3 amino acid sequence plus V-gene family, and excluded reads lacking a unique V-gene family. As a way to deal with suspected cross-contamination and a sequencing artifact, a later analysis dropped hundreds of nucleotide sequences that were highly shared and had low generation probability. A later analysis calculated a clonal expansion index for each public chain from normalized within-repertoire ranks of inferred template counts. In a later analysis, generation probabilities were computed with a VDJ recombination model fitted to out-of-frame rearrangements, and the resulting probabilities were checked against IGoR. In a later analysis, TCR-TCR, TCR-HLA and TCR-CMV co-occurrence was scored with hypergeometric tests, and a repertoire-size bias correction was applied to TCR pairs. False discovery rates were estimated in a later analysis by permuting HLA or CMV assignments 20 times. In a later analysis, co-occurring TCRs were grouped with DBSCAN, and TCRdist sequence similarity was added when clustering was performed within HLA-allele-positive subsets. Repertoires with fewer than 30,000 or more than 120,000 public chains, plus five repertoires with anomalous nucleotide sharing, were excluded from co-occurrence clustering. Not all clones reach the TCRdb copy of this immuneACCESS table, which keeps in-frame sequences only. Checked studies attribute under half of the gap to unresolved V genes and leave the rest unexplained. V and J calls and clone size are as listed in that table; D and trimming were resolved from the DNA. The sample table records 150,000 or so clones; 73% of these occur just once. The top ten hold 1.5% to 2% of the sample.

This chain is built from TRBV28 and TRBJ1-5; TRBD1 might be the D gene, on 6 matching bases. Sequenced sample: PBMCs. The TCR comes from a woman under 30 in good health and CMV-seronegative. The CDR3 region reads CASNYIYRDNQPQHF. In nucleotides, the sequence is TGTGCCAGCAACTATATATACAGGGATAATCAGCCCCAGCATTTT.